This T cell receptor (beta chain) originates from a study of T cell clonotyping in hematopoietic cell transplantation. About the research overall: Recipients' pretransplant samples followed cytoreduction.

The time point is: recipient sample about 28 days before transplant, after cytoreduction. TCRdb's table, derived via immunoSEQ multiplex PCR, lists solely in-frame clones and lacks some. The sample holds about 5,100 clones, 25% to 40% seen once. The sample in question was peripheral blood mononuclear cells, obtained before stem cell transplant. The TCR comes from a man aged 50 to 59 with myelofibrosis. Some clones in this sample may be carry-over from other donors' samples.

CDR3 amino acids: CASSIARGMDTEAFF. The CDR3 DNA reads TGTGCCAGTAGTATAGCCAGGGGTATGGACACTGAAGCTTTCTTT. This sequence joins TRBV19 and TRBJ1-1; TRBD1 is a possible D gene (6 bases). Germline V lookup: CDR1 LNHDA, CDR2 SQIVND (reference sequence). This CDR3 is built from 15 residues. V dropped 1 base and J dropped 3 bases, with 12 bases sitting between them. The variable domain in full, with the rest retrieved from reference TRBV19 and TRBJ1-1, is DGGITQSPKYLFRKEGQNVTLSCEQNLNHDAMYWYRQDPGQGLRLIYYSQIVNDFQKGDIAEGYSVSREKKESFPLTVTSAQKNPTAFYLCASSIARGMDTEAFFGQGTRLTVV.